The source of this T cell receptor (beta chain) is a study of molecular identifiers for immune sequencing clone quantification. Study-wide context: Four portions were sequenced after RNA from roughly 20,000 or 100,000 naive CD8 cells was split five ways in replicates.

The CDR3 loop spans 14 amino acids. V lost 10 bases and J 3 bases, leaving 15 bases between the germline ends. Germline V gene lookup returns CDR1 MGHDK and CDR2 SYGVNS. Each CDR3 protein gets one entry after TCRdb re-called the PCR reads with MiXCR. Of under 800,000 distinct CDR3 sequences listed, approximately 24% are singletons. Sequencing libraries of naive CD8 cells derived from around 20,000 to 990,000 sorted cells with 10%, 30% or 50% RNA. The sample was naive CD8+ T cells from blood, with Jurkat cell RNA spiked in. Subset meaning: FACS-sorted CD8+CD4-CCR7+CD45RA+ naive T cells. The V gene is TRBV25-1, the J gene TRBJ2-2, with a tentative D call TRBD1 (6 bases). The clonotype was recovered from a human donor in good health. Some libraries in this study had Jurkat cell RNA spiked in. DNA of the CDR3: TGTGCCACCCTAGGACAGTCATACACCGGGGAGCTGTTTTTT. Its translation is CATLGQSYTGELFF. Full variable domain (remainder filled in from reference TRBV25-1 and TRBJ2-2): EADIYQTPRYLVIGTGKKITLECSQTMGHDKMYWYQQDPGMELHLIHYSYGVNSTEKGDLSSESTVSRIRTEHFPLTLESARPSHTSQYLCATLGQSYTGELFFGEGSRLTVL.